The clone carrying this T cell receptor (beta chain) was counted at least ten times. What it recognizes is unknown. Researchers attached unique molecular identifiers to individual cDNA molecules. Each CDR3 protein is one row after TCRdb ran MiXCR on the 5' RACE reads. Among approximately 30,000 distinct CDR3 sequences listed, 4.6% were seen once. The record originates from a study of early T cells in non-severe SARS-CoV-2 infection. Across the whole study: Bulk RNA isolated from unsorted whole blood underwent sequencing; chains were not paired. General study findings and limits: VDJdb-based annotation leaned toward anti-spike CD8 responses and missed private and CD4 specificities.

CDR1 LGHDT and CDR2 YNNKEL come from the germline V gene (reference sequence). CDR3 length: 15 amino acids. The V segment lost 4 bases and the J segment 2 bases; nucleotides outside the gene matches: 4. V usage is TRBV3-1 and J usage is TRBJ2-3, with TRBD1 matching 9 bases. The receptor was isolated from an adult who was a healthcare worker with PCR-confirmed SARS-CoV-2 infection or an uninfected control (not recorded which). The sample comprised whole blood. CDR3: CASSPGTGFTDTQYF. In DNA form, the CDR3 reads TGTGCCAGCAGCCCAGGGACAGGGTTCACAGATACGCAGTATTTT.